This T cell receptor beta chain was obtained from a study of shared clonotypes between healthy human individuals. V was clipped by 7 bases and J by 2 bases, with 14 bases between them. The germline V gene has CDR1 SQVTM and CDR2 ANQGSEA. This CDR3 is 13 amino acids long. The authors distributed each subset's genomic DNA evenly over several immunoSEQ plates. Using immunoSEQ multiplex PCR, the repertoire was profiled, and TCRdb retains in-frame clones only, with some absent. Found here are 90,000 to 130,000 clones, 55% to 70% of them singletons; the top ten hold around 26%. This TCR was recovered from a woman in her thirties in good health. Sequencing used memory CD8+ T cells sorted from blood. Subset here: CD45RO+ cells pooled with CCR7-negative TemRA cells. The chain has TRBV29-1 and TRBJ1-1; D may be TRBD1 (5 bases). The CDR3 DNA follows: TGCAGCGGCAGGGCGGGAGAAAACACTGAAGCTTTCTTT. It encodes CSGRAGENTEAFF. Using reference TRBV29-1 and TRBJ1-1 for the parts outside the CDR3, the full variable domain is SAVISQKPSRDICQRGTSLTIQCQVDSQVTMMFWYRQQPGQSLTLIATANQGSEATYESGFVIDKFPISRPNLTFSTLTVSNMSPEDSSIYLCSGRAGENTEAFFGQGTRLTVV.